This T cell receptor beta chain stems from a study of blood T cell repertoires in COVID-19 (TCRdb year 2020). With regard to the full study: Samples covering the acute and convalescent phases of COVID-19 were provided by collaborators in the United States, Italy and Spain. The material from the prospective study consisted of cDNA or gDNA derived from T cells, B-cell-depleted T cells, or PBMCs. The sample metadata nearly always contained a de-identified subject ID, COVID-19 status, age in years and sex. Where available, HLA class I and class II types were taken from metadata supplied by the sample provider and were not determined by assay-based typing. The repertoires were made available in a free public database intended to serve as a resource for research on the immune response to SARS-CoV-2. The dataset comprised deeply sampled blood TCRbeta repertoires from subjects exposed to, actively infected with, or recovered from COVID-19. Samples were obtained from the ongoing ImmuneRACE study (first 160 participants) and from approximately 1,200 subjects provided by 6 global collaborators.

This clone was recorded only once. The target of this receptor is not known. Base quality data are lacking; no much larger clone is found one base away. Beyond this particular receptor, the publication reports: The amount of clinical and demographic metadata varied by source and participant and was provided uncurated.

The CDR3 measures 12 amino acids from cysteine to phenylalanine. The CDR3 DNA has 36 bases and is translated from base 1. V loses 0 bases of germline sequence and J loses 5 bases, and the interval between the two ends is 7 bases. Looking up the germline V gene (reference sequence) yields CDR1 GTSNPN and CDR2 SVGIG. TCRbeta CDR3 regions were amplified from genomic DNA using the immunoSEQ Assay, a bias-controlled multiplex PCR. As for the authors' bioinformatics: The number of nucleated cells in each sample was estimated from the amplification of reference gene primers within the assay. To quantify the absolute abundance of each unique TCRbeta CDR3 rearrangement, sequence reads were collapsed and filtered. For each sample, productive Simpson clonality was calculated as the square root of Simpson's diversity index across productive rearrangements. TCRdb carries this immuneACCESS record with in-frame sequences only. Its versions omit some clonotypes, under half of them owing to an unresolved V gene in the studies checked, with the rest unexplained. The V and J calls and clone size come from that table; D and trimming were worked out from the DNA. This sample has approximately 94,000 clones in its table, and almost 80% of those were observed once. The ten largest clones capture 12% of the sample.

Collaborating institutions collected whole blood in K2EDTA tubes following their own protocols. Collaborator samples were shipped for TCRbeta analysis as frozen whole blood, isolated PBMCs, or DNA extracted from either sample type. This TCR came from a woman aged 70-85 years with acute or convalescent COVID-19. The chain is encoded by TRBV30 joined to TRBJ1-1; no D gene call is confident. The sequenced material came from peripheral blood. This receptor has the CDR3 CAWSVRGTEAFF. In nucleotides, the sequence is TGTGCCTGGAGTGTACGGGGAACTGAAGCTTTCTTT.